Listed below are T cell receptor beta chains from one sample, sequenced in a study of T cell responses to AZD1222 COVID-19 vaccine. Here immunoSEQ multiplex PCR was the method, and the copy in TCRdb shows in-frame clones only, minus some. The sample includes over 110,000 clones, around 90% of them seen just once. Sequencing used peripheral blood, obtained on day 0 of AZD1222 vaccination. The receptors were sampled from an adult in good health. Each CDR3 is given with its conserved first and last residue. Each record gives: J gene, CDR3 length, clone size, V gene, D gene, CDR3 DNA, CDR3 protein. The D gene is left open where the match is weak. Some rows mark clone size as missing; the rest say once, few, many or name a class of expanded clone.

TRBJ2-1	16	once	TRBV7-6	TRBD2	TGTGCCAGCAGCTCCCGGACTAGCGGGAGCTACAATGAGCAGTTCTTC	CASSSRTSGSYNEQFF
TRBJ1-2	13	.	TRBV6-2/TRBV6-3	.	TGTGCCAGCAGTTACTCAAGGGACCGTGGCTACACCTTC	CASSYSRDRGYTF
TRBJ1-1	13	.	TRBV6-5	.	TGTGCCAGTTCCCCCAGGGAGAACACTGAAGCTTTCTTT	CASSPRENTEAFF
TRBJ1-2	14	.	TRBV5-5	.	TGTGCCAGCAGCCCTCAGGTTCAGAACTATGGCTACACCTTC	CASSPQVQNYGYTF
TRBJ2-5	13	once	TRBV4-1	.	TGCGCCAGCAGCCTTTCGACCCAAGAGACCCAGTACTTC	CASSLSTQETQYF
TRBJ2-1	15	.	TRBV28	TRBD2	TGTGCCAGCTCCTCCGGGGCTAGCGGGGCCAATGAGCAGTTCTTC	CASSSGASGANEQFF
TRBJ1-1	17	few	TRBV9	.	TGTGCCAGCAGCGCTGGCTTAGCGGGGGCCCCGAACACTGAAGCTTTCTTT	CASSAGLAGAPNTEAFF
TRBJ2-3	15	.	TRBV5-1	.	TGCGCCAGCAGATTGGAAGCGCGAAGCACAGATACGCAGTATTTT	CASRLEARSTDTQYF
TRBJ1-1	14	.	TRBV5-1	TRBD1	TGCGCCAGCAGCTCGGGACAGGGAAGAACTGAAGCTTTCTTT	CASSSGQGRTEAFF
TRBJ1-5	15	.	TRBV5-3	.	TGTGCCAGAAGTTGTCAAGCTAGACACAATCAGCCCCAGCATTTT	CARSCQARHNQPQHF
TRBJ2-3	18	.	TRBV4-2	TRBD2	TGTGCCAGCAGCCGAAGACTAGCGGGAGCAGATGGCACAGATACGCAGTATTTT	CASSRRLAGADGTDTQYF
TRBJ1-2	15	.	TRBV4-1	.	TGCGCCAGCAGCCAAGAATCGGTCTCTAGCTATGGCTACACCTTC	CASSQESVSSYGYTF
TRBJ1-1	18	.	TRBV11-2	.	TGTGCCAGCAGCTTAATCCCCTGGGGTCGGACGCCGAACACTGAAGCTTTCTTT	CASSLIPWGRTPNTEAFF
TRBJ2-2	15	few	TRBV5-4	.	TGTGCCAGCAGCTTTTACGGGGGAAACACCGGGGAGCTGTTTTTT	CASSFYGGNTGELFF
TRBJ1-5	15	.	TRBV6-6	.	TGTGCCAGCAGTTACCGTGGGAGGATGAATCAGCCCCAGCATTTT	CASSYRGRMNQPQHF
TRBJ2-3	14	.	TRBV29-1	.	TGCAGCGTCGTAGGACCTGTTAGCACAGATACGCAGTATTTT	CSVVGPVSTDTQYF
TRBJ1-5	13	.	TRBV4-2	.	TGTGCCAGCAGCCATCCTCGCGGGCAGCCCCAGCATTTT	CASSHPRGQPQHF
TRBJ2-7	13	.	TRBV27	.	TGTGCCAGCAGTTTGGCTTCAGGCTACGAGCAGTACTTC	CASSLASGYEQYF
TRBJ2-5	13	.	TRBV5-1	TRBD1	TGCGCCAGCGGTGAGGGGGCGGGAGAGACCCAGTACTTC	CASGEGAGETQYF
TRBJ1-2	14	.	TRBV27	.	TGTGCCAGCAGTCCCGACGTGAGGGGAAGTGGCTACACCTTC	CASSPDVRGSGYTF
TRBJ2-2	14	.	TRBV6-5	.	TGTGCCAGTCGAGGGTTAGCGGAGACCGGGGAGCTGTTTTTT	CASRGLAETGELFF
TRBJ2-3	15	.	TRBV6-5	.	TGTGCCAGCAGTTACTGGGGGAGTAGCACAGATACGCAGTATTTT	CASSYWGSSTDTQYF
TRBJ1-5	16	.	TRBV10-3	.	TGTGCCATCAGTGAGGGGCAGAGGTCAAGCAATCAGCCCCAGCATTTT	CAISEGQRSSNQPQHF
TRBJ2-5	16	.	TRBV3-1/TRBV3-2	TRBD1	TGTGCCAGCAGCGCCCGGGACAGGGGTCGGGGAGAGACCCAGTACTTC	CASSARDRGRGETQYF
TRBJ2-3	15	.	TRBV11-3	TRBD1	TGTGCCAGCAGCCGCCGGGACAGGGGACCAAATACGCAGTATTTT	CASSRRDRGPNTQYF
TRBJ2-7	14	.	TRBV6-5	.	TGTGCCAGCAGTTACAAGGAGGCTTCCTACGAGCAGTACTTC	CASSYKEASYEQYF
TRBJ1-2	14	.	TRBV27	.	TGTGCCACACGGACGGGCGGCCTCAACTATGGCTACACCTTC	CATRTGGLNYGYTF
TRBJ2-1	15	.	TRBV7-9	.	TGTGCCAGCAGCTTTTTGGGGAGCTCCTACAATGAGCAGTTCTTC	CASSFLGSSYNEQFF
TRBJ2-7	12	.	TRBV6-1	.	TGTGCCAGCAGTGAAAGCTTCTACGAGCAGTACTTC	CASSESFYEQYF
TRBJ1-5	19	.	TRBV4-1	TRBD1	TGCGCCAGCAGCCAAGATCCGGTTCGTGAGGACAGGGAAGATCAGCCCCAGCATTTT	CASSQDPVREDREDQPQHF
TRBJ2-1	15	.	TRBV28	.	TGTGCCAGCAGTTTACCTAGCCGGTCCTACAATGAGCAGTTCTTC	CASSLPSRSYNEQFF
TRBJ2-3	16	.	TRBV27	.	TGTGCCAGCAGTTCTCTCTTGGCGGGATTGAGGGATACGCAGTATTTT	CASSSLLAGLRDTQYF
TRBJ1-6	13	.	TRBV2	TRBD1	TGTGCCGGACAGGGGGCGCCGGGTTCACCCCTCCACTTT	CAGQGAPGSPLHF
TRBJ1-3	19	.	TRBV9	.	TGTGCCAGCAGCGTAGGCCCATACCAACCCCGGACACTAGGAAACACCATATATTTT	CASSVGPYQPRTLGNTIYF
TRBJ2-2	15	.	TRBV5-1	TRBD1	TGCGCCAGCAGCTTCACAGGGGGCAACACCGGGGAGCTGTTTTTT	CASSFTGGNTGELFF
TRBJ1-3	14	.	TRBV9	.	TGTGCCAGCAGCGTAGAGAGCTCTGGAAACACCATATATTTT	CASSVESSGNTIYF
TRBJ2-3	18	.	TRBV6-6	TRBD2	TGTGCCAGCACTCGTTTGGCGGGAGGGCCCCTAAGCACAGATACGCAGTATTTT	CASTRLAGGPLSTDTQYF
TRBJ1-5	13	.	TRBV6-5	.	TGTGCCAGCAGTTACTCACGGGGTTTTCCCCAGCATTTT	CASSYSRGFPQHF
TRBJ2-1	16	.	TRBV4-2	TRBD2	TGTGCCAGCAGCCAAGATTTACTAGCGGGATCGGATGAGCAGTTCTTC	CASSQDLLAGSDEQFF
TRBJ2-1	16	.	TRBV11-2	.	TGTGCCAGCAGCTCCCCCCGGGGAGTCGCCTACAATGAGCAGTTCTTC	CASSSPRGVAYNEQFF
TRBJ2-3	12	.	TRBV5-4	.	TGTGCCAGCAGCTTGGAGGGCAGCTTGGGGTATTTT	CASSLEGSLGYF
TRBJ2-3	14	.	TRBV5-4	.	TGTGCCAGCAGTCCCGGGGCGATGGGAGATACGCAGTATTTT	CASSPGAMGDTQYF
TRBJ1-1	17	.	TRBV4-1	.	TGCGCCAGCAGCCAAGCCAGGGGAATCCGGGGGCCGAGTCAAGCTTTCTTT	CASSQARGIRGPSQAFF
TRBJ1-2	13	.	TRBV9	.	TGTGCCAGCAGCGTAGGCCTTAACTATGGCTACACCTTC	CASSVGLNYGYTF
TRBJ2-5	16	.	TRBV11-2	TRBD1	TGTGCCAGCAGCTTATGGGCAGGGGGCGACCAAGAGACCCAGTACTTC	CASSLWAGGDQETQYF
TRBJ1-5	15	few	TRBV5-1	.	TGCGCCAGCAGCTTGGAGGGTGTTAGCAATCAGCCCCAGCATTTT	CASSLEGVSNQPQHF
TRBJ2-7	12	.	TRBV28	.	TGTATAGTGGGTAGCGGACCGTACGAGCAGTACTTC	CIVGSGPYEQYF
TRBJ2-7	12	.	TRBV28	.	TGTGCCAGCAGTTTATATAGCTACGAGCAGTACTTC	CASSLYSYEQYF
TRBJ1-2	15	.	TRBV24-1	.	TGTGCCACCAGTGATTCCCCCCAGGAATACTATGGCTACACCTTC	CATSDSPQEYYGYTF
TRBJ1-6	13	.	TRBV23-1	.	TGCGCCAGCAGTCAAGAGGGGAGTTCACCCCTCCACTTT	CASSQEGSSPLHF
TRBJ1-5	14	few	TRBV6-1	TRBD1	TGTGCCAGCAGTGACGGGACAGGGGTTCAGCCCCAGCATTTT	CASSDGTGVQPQHF
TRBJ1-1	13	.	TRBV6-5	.	TGTGCCAGCACGACCTCGGGAGTCACTGAAGCTTTCTTT	CASTTSGVTEAFF
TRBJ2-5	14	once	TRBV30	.	TGTGCCTGGAGTTTGGGGGAGACGAGGGAGACCCAGTACTTC	CAWSLGETRETQYF
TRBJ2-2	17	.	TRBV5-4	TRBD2	TGTGCCAGCAGCTTACTAGCGGGAGGGCCAACCACCGGGGAGCTGTTTTTT	CASSLLAGGPTTGELFF